These 5 T cell receptor beta chains were sequenced from one sample in a study of blood T cells in healthy people across ages. A second PCR, run for about 7 to 11 cycles, used a sample-barcoded 5' primer plus a J-beta primer mix. TCRdb redid the calling of the 5' RACE reads with MiXCR, one entry per CDR3 protein. This sample yields over 600,000 distinct CDR3 sequences, of which approximately 60% are seen a single time; about 26% belongs to the top ten. Sequencing used blood. These receptors came from a man aged 35 to 55 in good health.

This clonotype appeared a few times. The genes are TRBV7-6 and TRBJ2-3; perhaps TRBD1 as D (7 bases). This CDR3 spans 16 amino acids. Germline V CDR1 and CDR2: SGHVS, FNYEAQ. V dropped 2 bases and J dropped 0 bases, with 12 bases sitting between them. This CDR3 is CASSLYQGGSTDTQYF. The CDR3 bases are TGTGCCAGCAGCTTATACCAGGGGGGTAGCACAGATACGCAGTATTTT.

V and J are TRBV24-1 and TRBJ2-1, with no clear D. This CDR3 has 13 residues. CDR1 is KGHDR, CDR2 SFDVKD, per germline. Between the trimmed V and J ends, which lost 6 bases and 9 bases, there was a span of 14 bases. The CDR3: CATSRTSPGEQFF. The CDR3 nucleotides read TGTGCCACCAGTCGGACCTCCCCCGGTGAGCAGTTCTTC.

J is TRBJ2-5 and V is TRBV24-1; no reliable D call. The V end was cut by 4 bases, the J end by 4 bases, with 3 bases between. This CDR3 spans 11 amino acids. Germline-derived CDR1 and CDR2 are KGHDR and SFDVKD. As DNA, the CDR3 is TGTGCCACCAGTGAATCAGAGACCCAGTACTTC. Its protein product is CATSESETQYF.

This chain uses TRBV3-1 with TRBJ2-7; D uncertain. The CDR3 has 15 amino acids. Per germline, CDR1 LGHDT and CDR2 YNNKEL (reference sequence). V dropped 1 base and J dropped 2 bases, with 12 bases sitting between them. Here the CDR3 reads CASSQGIATPYEQYF. In DNA form, the CDR3 reads TGTGCCAGCAGCCAAGGGATAGCTACCCCCTACGAGCAGTACTTC.

This sequence joins TRBV19 and TRBJ2-5; D gene unclear. Trimming took off 4 bases at V and 1 base at J, with 10 bases between the two ends. CDR3 length equals 14 residues. Germline V gene data show CDR1 as LNHDA and CDR2 as SQIVND (reference sequence). The CDR3 protein is CASSTQGGQETQYF. The DNA for the CDR3 is TGTGCCAGTAGTACCCAAGGCGGCCAAGAGACCCAGTACTTC.